This T cell receptor beta chain came from a study of monozygotic twins with inflammatory bowel disease. General study results and limits: Discordant twins showed the same repertoire similarity as concordant twins, possibly from limited power. Lower TCRbeta diversity (inverse Simpson) was seen in IBD patients than in healthy co-twins. Reduced clonotype sharing with other individuals was observed in IBD patients relative to healthy twins, especially with disease activity.

The UMIs contained a 6-nucleotide sample barcode. They were added by template switching during cDNA synthesis. After re-calling the 5' RACE reads, TCRdb lists one entry per CDR3 protein, DNA absent. With some 160,000 distinct CDR3 sequences in the sample, the ten largest clones hold 7.4%. The CDR3 has 15 residues. Germline V gives CDR1 ENHRY, CDR2 SYGVKD. Concerning this clonotype itself: Its antigen remains unknown.

Sequenced: blood. This clonotype originated in a human donor with ulcerative colitis or Crohn's disease, or a healthy co-twin of an affected twin (not recorded which). The gene calls are TRBV10-3 and TRBJ1-5; TCRdb selects TRBD1, and the lack of DNA leaves this call unchecked. The CDR3 reads CAVSDRTGPNQPQHF.